This TCR beta chain came from a study of T cells in Graves' hyperthyroidism and ophthalmopathy. Study-wide findings and caveats: Researchers found most expanded thyroid clonotypes above 0.001 in blood as well.

The V segment lost 6 bases and the J segment 9 bases; nucleotides outside the gene matches: 13. This CDR3 region has 15 residues. RNA transcripts were the template for amplifying TCR beta CDR3 regions. The primer set for the first-round RT-PCR of the TCR CDR3 was HTBI. One entry per CDR3 protein results from TCRdb running MiXCR on the multiplex PCR reads. The data contain about 290,000 distinct CDR3 sequences, roughly 15% of them singletons. In making diagnoses, clinical symptoms, serum thyroxine and TRAb, thyroid ultrasound and orbital computed tomography were all used. This clonotype appeared a few times. Its target is unknown.

The TCR was taken from a woman between 35 and 50 years old with Graves' hyperthyroidism. Sequences were obtained from blood. This chain connects TRBV12-3 or TRBV12-4 to TRBJ2-1; 8 nucleotides align to TRBD1. CDR3 bases: TGTGCCAGCAGAATTACAGGGGGAATGCGGGCTGAGCAGTTCTTC. Protein sequence: CASRITGGMRAEQFF.